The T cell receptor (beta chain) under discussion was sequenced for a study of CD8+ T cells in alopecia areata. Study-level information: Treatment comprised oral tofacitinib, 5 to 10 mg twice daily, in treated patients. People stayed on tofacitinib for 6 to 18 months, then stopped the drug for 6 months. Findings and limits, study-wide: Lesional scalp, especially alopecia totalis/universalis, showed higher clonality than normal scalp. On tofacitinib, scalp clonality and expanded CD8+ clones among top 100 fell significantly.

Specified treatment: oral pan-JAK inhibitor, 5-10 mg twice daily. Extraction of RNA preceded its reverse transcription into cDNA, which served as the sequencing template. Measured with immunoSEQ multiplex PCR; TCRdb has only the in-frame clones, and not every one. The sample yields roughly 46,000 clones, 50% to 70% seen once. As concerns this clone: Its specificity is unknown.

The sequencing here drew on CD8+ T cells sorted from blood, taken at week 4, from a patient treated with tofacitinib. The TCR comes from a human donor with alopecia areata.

The CDR3 region is CSVVLESEQYF. CDR3 nucleotides: TGCAGCGTTGTACTCGAATCGGAGCAGTACTTC. The chain has TRBV29-1 and TRBJ2-7; no definite D call. This CDR3 comprises 11 residues. V was trimmed by 4 bases and J by 7 bases, leaving 11 bases between them. Germline values: CDR1 SQVTM, CDR2 ANQGSEA.